This record covers a single T cell receptor (beta chain). Its target is unknown. This entry belongs to a study of blood T cells in healthy people across ages. Study-wide points: Shifts in expanded clonotypes may have been confounded by donor CMV status, which was unknown. Estimated diversity across one million T cells was deemed an underestimate. A conclusive naive versus antigen-experienced comparison was prevented by the unsorted PBMCs. Donors of long life had a larger count of naive CD4+ cells and greater diversity than aged donors.

The second PCR ran about 6 to 11 cycles with a sample-barcoded 5' primer and J-beta primers. TCRdb recomputed calls from the 5' RACE reads with MiXCR, one row per CDR3 protein. The table shows fewer than 800,000 distinct CDR3 sequences, with 49% occurring only once. The length of the CDR3 is 14 residues. Germline loops: CDR1 LNHNV, CDR2 YYDKDF (reference sequence). Trimming took 3 bases from V and 5 from J; bases not matched to a gene: 7. The material sequenced was blood. V is TRBV15 and J is TRBJ2-7, with 7 nucleotides matching TRBD1. The sequence derives from a woman aged 55-69 years in good health. The CDR3 spells CATSREDRANEQYF. DNA for the CDR3: TGTGCCACCAGCAGGGAAGACAGGGCCAACGAGCAGTACTTC.